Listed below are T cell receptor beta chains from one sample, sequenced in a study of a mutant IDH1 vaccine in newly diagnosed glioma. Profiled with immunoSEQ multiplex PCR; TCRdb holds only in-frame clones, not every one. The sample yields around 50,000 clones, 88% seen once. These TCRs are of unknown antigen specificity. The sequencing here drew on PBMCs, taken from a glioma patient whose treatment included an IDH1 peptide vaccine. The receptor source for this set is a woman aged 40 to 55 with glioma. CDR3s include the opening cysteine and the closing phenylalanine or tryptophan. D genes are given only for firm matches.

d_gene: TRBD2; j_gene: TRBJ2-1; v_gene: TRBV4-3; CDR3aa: CASSQAAAGVNEQFF; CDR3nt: TGCGCCAGCAGCCAAGCTGCAGCGGGGGTCAATGAGCAGTTCTTC
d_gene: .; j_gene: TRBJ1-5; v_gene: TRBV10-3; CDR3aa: CAISETGRPQHF; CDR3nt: TGTGCCATCAGTGAGACGGGTAGGCCCCAGCATTTT
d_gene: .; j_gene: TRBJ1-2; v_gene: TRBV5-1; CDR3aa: CASSLRQGLNYGYTF; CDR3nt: TGCGCCAGCAGCTTGAGGCAGGGTTTAAACTATGGCTACACCTTC
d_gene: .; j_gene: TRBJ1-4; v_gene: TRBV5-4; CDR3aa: CASSLDALEDLFF; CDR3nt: TGTGCCAGCAGCCTTGATGCCTTGGAGGATCTGTTTTTT
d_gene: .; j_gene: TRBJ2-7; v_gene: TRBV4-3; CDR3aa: CASSQDWGPRPAEQYF; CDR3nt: TGCGCCAGCAGCCAAGATTGGGGACCCCGACCAGCCGAGCAGTACTTC
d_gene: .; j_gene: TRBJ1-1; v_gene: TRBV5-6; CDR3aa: CASSLGGFEAFF; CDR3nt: TGTGCCAGCAGCTTAGGGGGATTTGAAGCTTTCTTT
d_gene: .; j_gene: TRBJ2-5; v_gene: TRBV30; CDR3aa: CAWSVFTGTAETQYF; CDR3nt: TGTGCCTGGAGTGTTTTTACAGGGACCGCGGAGACCCAGTACTTC
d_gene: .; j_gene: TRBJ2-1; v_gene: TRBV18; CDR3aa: CASSPQTAHNEQFF; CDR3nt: TGTGCCAGCTCACCGCAGACAGCGCACAATGAGCAGTTCTTC
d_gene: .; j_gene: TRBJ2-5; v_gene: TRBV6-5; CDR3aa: CASSYSGGGGETQYF; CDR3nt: TGTGCCAGCAGTTACTCGGGGGGCGGAGGAGAGACCCAGTACTTC
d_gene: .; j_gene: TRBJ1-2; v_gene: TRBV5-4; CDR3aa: CASSLEQGRGGYTF; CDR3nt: TGTGCCAGCAGCTTGGAACAGGGTCGGGGAGGCTACACCTTC
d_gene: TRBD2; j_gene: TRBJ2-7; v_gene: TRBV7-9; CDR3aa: CASSISGGTYEQYF; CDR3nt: TGTGCCAGCAGTATTAGCGGGGGGACCTACGAGCAGTACTTC
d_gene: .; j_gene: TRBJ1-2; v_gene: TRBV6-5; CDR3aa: CASSYLAAANYGYTF; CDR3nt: TGTGCCAGCAGTTACCTGGCAGCAGCTAACTATGGCTACACCTTC
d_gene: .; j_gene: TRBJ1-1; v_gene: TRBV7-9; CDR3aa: CASSETGGGEAFF; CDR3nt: TGTGCCAGCAGCGAGACAGGAGGGGGAGAAGCTTTCTTT
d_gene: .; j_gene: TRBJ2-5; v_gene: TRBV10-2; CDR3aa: CASGERASQYF; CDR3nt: TGCGCCAGCGGTGAGAGGGCGTCTCAGTACTTC
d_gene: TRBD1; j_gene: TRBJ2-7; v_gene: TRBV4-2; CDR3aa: CASSGGQGDYEQYF; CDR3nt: TGTGCCAGCAGCGGCGGACAGGGGGACTACGAGCAGTACTTC
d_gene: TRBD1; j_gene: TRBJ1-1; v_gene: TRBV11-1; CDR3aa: CASSLQGTVKEAFF; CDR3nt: TGTGCCAGCAGCTTGCAGGGGACAGTTAAAGAAGCTTTCTTT
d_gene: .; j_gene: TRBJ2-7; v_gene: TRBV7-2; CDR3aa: CASSSQREGVLSYEQYF; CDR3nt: TGTGCCAGCAGCTCGCAGAGGGAGGGGGTCCTCTCCTACGAGCAGTACTTC
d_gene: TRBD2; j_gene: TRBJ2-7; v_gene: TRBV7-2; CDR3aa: CASSVSPGGEQYF; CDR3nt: TGTGCCAGCAGCGTCTCCCCGGGAGGCGAGCAGTACTTC
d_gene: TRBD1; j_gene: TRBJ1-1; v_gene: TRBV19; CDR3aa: CASSTHRGGTEAFF; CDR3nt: TGTGCCAGTAGTACCCACAGGGGTGGGACTGAAGCTTTCTTT
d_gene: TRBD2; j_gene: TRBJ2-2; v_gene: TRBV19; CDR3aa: CASSIQPSGSPNTGELFF; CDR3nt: TGTGCCAGTAGTATTCAGCCTAGCGGGAGCCCGAACACCGGGGAGCTGTTTTTT
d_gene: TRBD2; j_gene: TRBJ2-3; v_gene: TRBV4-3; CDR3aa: CASSQERPSGSTDTQYF; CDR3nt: TGCGCCAGCAGCCAAGAACGTCCTAGCGGCAGCACAGATACGCAGTATTTT
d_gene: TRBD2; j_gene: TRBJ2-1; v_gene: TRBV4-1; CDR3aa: CASSRLAGANEQFF; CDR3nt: TGCGCCAGCAGCCGGCTAGCGGGAGCGAATGAGCAGTTCTTC
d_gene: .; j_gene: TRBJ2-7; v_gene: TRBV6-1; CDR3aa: CASSEMPPGEQYF; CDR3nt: TGTGCCAGCAGTGAAATGCCCCCAGGGGAGCAGTACTTC
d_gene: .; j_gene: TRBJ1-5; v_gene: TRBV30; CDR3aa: CAWTETGADFSNQPQHF; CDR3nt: TGTGCCTGGACGGAGACAGGCGCCGATTTTAGCAATCAGCCCCAGCATTTT
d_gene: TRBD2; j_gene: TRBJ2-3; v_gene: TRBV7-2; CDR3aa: CASSPRLAGGVGTQYF; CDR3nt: TGTGCCAGCAGCCCCAGACTAGCGGGGGGGGTTGGTACGCAGTATTTT